One T cell receptor (beta chain) is described in this entry. Its antigen is unknown. The sample comes from a study of STAT3 mutations in large granular lymphocyte leukemia. Study details: Roughly half the longitudinally sequenced T-LGLL patients had canonical STAT3 mutations. Over half of T-LGLL patients had one or more immunosuppressive regimens.

Assay: immunoSEQ multiplex PCR; the TCRdb copy retains only in-frame clones and omits some. Of over a thousand clones in the sample, around 70% are singletons; the top ten hold roughly 9.8%. This CDR3 has 14 amino acids. Trimming shortened V by 4 bases and J by 1 base, and 11 bases separated the two germline ends. Germline CDR1 reads SGHRS; CDR2 reads YFSETQ. Findings of the study overall: Some patients had dominant TCR clones larger than their STAT3 mutant burden. At least one immunodominant TCR beta clonotype appeared in every T-cell large granular lymphocyte leukemia patient.

Sample: peripheral blood mononuclear cells. J is TRBJ1-1 and V is TRBV5-1; unclear D gene. This TCR came from a woman between 65 and 79 years old with T-cell large granular lymphocyte leukemia. Some clones in this sample may be carry-over from other donors' samples. In DNA, the CDR3 is TGCGCCAGCAGCCCCAAACCCGGGAACACTGAAGCTTTCTTT. Amino acids: CASSPKPGNTEAFF. The complete variable domain, with remaining parts taken from reference TRBV5-1 and TRBJ1-1, reads KAGVTQTPRYLIKTRGQQVTLSCSPISGHRSVSWYQQTPGQGLQFLFEYFSETQRNKGNFPGRFSGRQFSNSRSEMNVSTLELGDSALYLCASSPKPGNTEAFFGQGTRLTVV.